This T cell receptor beta chain stems from a study of molecular identifiers for immune sequencing clone quantification. In this sample, this clonotype turned up many times. One entry per CDR3 protein, called by TCRdb with MiXCR from the PCR reads. Of over 600,000 distinct CDR3 sequences listed, about 20% are singletons. Germline assignment: CDR1 MGHRA and CDR2 YSYEKL. Trimming at V came to 0 bases and at J to 6 bases, leaving 13 bases not matched to a gene. This CDR3 spans 17 amino acids. Source material: naive CD8+ T cells from blood, with Jurkat cell RNA spiked in. As to subset: FACS-sorted CD8+CD4-CCR7+CD45RA+ naive T cells. The chain employs TRBV4-1 and TRBJ1-2; TRBD1 agrees at 7 bases. This sequence originates from a human donor in good health. Some libraries in this study had Jurkat cell RNA spiked in. For the CDR3, the DNA is TGCGCCAGCAGCCAAGACGGATCCAGGACAGGAGGCAATGGCTACACCTTC. Protein product: CASSQDGSRTGGNGYTF.